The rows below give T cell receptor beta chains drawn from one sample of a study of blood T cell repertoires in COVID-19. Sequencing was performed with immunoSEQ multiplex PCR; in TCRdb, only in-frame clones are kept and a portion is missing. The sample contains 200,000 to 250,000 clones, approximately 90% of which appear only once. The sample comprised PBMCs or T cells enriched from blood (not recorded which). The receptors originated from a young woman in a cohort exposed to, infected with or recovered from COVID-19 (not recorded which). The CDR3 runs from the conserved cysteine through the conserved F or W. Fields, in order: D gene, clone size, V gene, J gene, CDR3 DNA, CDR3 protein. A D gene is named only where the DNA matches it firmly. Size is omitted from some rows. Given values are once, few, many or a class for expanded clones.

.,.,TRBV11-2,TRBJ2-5,TGTGCCAGCAGCTTAGACCCCTCACTAGTATGGTACTTC,CASSLDPSLVWYF
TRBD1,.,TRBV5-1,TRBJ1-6,TGCGCCAGCAGCCTCAGACAGGGGATGGATTCACCCCTCCACTTT,CASSLRQGMDSPLHF
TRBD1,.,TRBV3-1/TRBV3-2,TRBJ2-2,TGTGCCAGCAGCCAAGGGACAGGGGGGATCACCGGGGAGCTGTTTTTT,CASSQGTGGITGELFF
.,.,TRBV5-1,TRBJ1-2,TGCGCCAGCAGCTTGGGGGGACAAACAACGGATAACTATGGCTACACCTTC,CASSLGGQTTDNYGYTF
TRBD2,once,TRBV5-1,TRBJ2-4,TGCGCCAGCAGCCCTCGCGGGGGGCGCCAAGACAAAAACATTCAGTACTTC,CASSPRGGRQDKNIQYF
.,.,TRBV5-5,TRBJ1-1,TGTGCCAGCAGCTTTTCCGGGACACCCAACACTGAAGCTTTCTTT,CASSFSGTPNTEAFF
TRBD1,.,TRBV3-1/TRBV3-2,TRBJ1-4,TGTGCCAGCACCCAAGGGACAGGGGGTGAAAAACTGTTTTTT,CASTQGTGGEKLFF
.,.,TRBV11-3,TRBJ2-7,TGTGCCAGCAGCTTGGCGGGCTATACGCCCCACGAGCAGTACTTC,CASSLAGYTPHEQYF
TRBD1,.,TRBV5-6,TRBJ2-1,TGTGCCAGCAGCCTTCCGGGACAGGGTAAATACAATGAGCAGTTCTTC,CASSLPGQGKYNEQFF
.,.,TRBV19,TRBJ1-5,TGTGCCAGTAGTATAGGGACAGTTAGCGATCAGCCCCAGCATTTT,CASSIGTVSDQPQHF
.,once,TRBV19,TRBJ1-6,TGTGCCAGTAGCCACGACAGAAATTCACCCCTCCACTTT,CASSHDRNSPLHF
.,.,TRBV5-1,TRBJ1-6,TGCGCCAGCGAGGTAGTCCATAATTCACCCCTCCACTTT,CASEVVHNSPLHF
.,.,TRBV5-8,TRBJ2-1,TGTGCCAGCAGCTACTACCGGTCCTCCGCTGAGCAGTTCTTC,CASSYYRSSAEQFF
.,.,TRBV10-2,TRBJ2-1,TGCGCCAGCAGTGGATTAGCAAGGGGTGAGCAGTTCTTC,CASSGLARGEQFF
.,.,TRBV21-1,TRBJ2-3,TGTGCCAGCAAAGGCCCGGGAACTCGCACAGATACGCAGTATTTT,CASKGPGTRTDTQYF
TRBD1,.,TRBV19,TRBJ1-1,TGTGCCAGTACCCACTCCGGGACAGGGGAGACTGAAGCTTTCTTT,CASTHSGTGETEAFF
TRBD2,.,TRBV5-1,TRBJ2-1,TGCGCCAGCAGCCCCCGGGCAGCAGCGGGGGTCAGCTCCTACAATGAGCAGTTCTTC,CASSPRAAAGVSSYNEQFF
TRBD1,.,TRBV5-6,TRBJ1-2,TGTGCCAGCAGCCCGGGGACAGGGGGCTACTATGGCTACACCTTC,CASSPGTGGYYGYTF
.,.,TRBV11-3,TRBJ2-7,TGTGCCAGTGCACCCGGGGGAACAGGGGCAGGCTACGAGCAGTACTTC,CASAPGGTGAGYEQYF
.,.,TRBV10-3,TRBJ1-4,TGTGCCATCAGTGAGTCCGTTGCAACTAATGAAAAACTGTTTTTT,CAISESVATNEKLFF
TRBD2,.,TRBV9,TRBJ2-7,TGTGCCAGCAGCGAGAGCGGGGGGACCCAATACGAGCAGTACTTC,CASSESGGTQYEQYF
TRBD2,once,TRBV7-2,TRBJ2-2,TGTGCCAGCAGCTTAGCGGGGGGGGTCGGGGAGCTGTTTTTT,CASSLAGGVGELFF
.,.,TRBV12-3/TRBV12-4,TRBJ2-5,TGTGCCAGCAGTCTACTGCGGCAAGAGACCCAGTACTTC,CASSLLRQETQYF
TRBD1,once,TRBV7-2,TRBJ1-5,TGTGCCAGCAGCCCTCGACAGGGGAGTCAGCCCCAGCATTTT,CASSPRQGSQPQHF
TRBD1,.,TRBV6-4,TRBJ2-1,TGTGCCAGCAGTGAGGACAGGGGATTCGATGAGCAGTTCTTC,CASSEDRGFDEQFF
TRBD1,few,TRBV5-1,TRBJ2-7,TGCGCCAGCAGCTTGTCCCAACAGGGGGACGACGAGCAGTACTTC,CASSLSQQGDDEQYF
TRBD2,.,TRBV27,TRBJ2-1,TGTGCCAGCAGTCGACTAGCGGGTCTAAGCTCCTACAATGAGCAGTTCTTC,CASSRLAGLSSYNEQFF
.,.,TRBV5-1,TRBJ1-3,TGCGCCAGCAGCCCGATTCAGGCTGGAAACACCATATATTTT,CASSPIQAGNTIYF
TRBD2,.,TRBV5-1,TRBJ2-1,TGCGCCAGCAGGGACGGACTAGCGGGAGGCAATGAGCAGTTCTTC,CASRDGLAGGNEQFF
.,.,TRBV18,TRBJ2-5,TGTGCCAGCTCACCGGAGGAGACCCAGTACTTC,CASSPEETQYF
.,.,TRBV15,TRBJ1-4,TGTGCCACCAGCAGAGTCGCGGGGGGCCGGTGGGAAAAACTGTTTTTT,CATSRVAGGRWEKLFF
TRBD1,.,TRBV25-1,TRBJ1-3,TGTGCCAGCAGTGAATTCCGGACAGGGGGACCTGGAAACACCATATATTTT,CASSEFRTGGPGNTIYF
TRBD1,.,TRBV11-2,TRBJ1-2,TGTGCCAGCAGCCTCATTAAGGGCAGGGGGCCTGGCTACACCTTC,CASSLIKGRGPGYTF
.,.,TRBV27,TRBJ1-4,TGTGCCAGCAGTTTATCGATAGCAACTAATGAAAAACTGTTTTTT,CASSLSIATNEKLFF
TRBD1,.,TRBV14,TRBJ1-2,TGTGCCAGCAGCCGATTCACGGGACAGCTAACTCGGATTGGGTACACCTTC,CASSRFTGQLTRIGYTF
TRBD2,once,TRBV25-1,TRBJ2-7,TGTGCCAGCAGCTTAAGCCGGACTAGCCCGGCCTACGAGCAGTACTTC,CASSLSRTSPAYEQYF
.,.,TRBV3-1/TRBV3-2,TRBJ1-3,TGTGCCAGCAGCCTAGAGACGGCGGGGGGAAACACCATATATTTT,CASSLETAGGNTIYF
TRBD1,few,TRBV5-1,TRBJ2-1,TGCGCCAGCAGCTTGTCCCCGGGACAGGGTGGCAATGAGCAGTTCTTC,CASSLSPGQGGNEQFF
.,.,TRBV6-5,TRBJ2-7,TGTGCCAGCACTCCTGCGGGCCCTCTACGGGAGCAGTACTTC,CASTPAGPLREQYF
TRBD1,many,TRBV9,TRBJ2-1,TGTGCCAGCAGCGTAGAAGGGACAGTCTCCTACAATGAGCAGTTCTTC,CASSVEGTVSYNEQFF
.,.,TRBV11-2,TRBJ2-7,TGTGCCAGCAGCTCCCGGACAGCCGTACACGAGCAGTACTTC,CASSSRTAVHEQYF
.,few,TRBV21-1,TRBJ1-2,TGTGCCAGCAGCAAAGCTCTTTCCCTTGGGACAGGACCGATAGTCTATGGCTACACCTTC,CASSKALSLGTGPIVYGYTF
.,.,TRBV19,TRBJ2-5,TGTGCCAGTAGTATGAGGAGGGACGCACAAGAGACCCAGTACTTC,CASSMRRDAQETQYF
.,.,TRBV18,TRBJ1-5,TGTGCCAGCTCAAGGGAGCAGCCACTCTATAGCAATCAGCCCCAGCATTTT,CASSREQPLYSNQPQHF
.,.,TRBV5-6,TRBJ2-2,TGTGCCAGCAGCTCCGGTAGTACGGCCGGGGAGCTGTTTTTT,CASSSGSTAGELFF
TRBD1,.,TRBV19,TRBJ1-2,TGTGCCAGTAGGACAGGGGGCTATGGCTACACCTTC,CASRTGGYGYTF
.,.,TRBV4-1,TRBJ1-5,TGCGCCAGCAGCCAAGGAGACAGCCTAGAAAAGCCCCAGCATTTT,CASSQGDSLEKPQHF
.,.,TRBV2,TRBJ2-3,TGTGCCAGCAGTGAACTCGTTAGCACAGATACGCAGTATTTT,CASSELVSTDTQYF